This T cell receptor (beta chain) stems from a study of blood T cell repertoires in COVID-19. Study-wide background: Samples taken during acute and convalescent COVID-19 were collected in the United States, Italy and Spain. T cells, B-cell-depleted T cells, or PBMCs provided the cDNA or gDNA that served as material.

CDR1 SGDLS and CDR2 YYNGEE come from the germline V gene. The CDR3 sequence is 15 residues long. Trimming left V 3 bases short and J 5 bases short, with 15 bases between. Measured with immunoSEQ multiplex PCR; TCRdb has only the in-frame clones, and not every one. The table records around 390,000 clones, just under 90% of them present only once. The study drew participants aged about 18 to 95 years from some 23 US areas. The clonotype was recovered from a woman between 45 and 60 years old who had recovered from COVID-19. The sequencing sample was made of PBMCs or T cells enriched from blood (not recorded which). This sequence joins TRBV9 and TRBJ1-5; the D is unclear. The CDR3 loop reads CASSASGVWDQPQHF. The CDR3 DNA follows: TGTGCCAGCAGCGCCAGCGGCGTGTGGGATCAGCCCCAGCATTTT.